The rows below give T cell receptor beta chains drawn from one sample of a study of shared clonotypes between healthy human individuals. Sequenced by immunoSEQ multiplex PCR; TCRdb stores in-frame clones only, minus some. The data show more than 1 million clones, with 78% seen just once and around 0.47% held by the top ten. The sequencing input was memory CD4+ T cells from PBMCs. Receptors were obtained from a man aged 18 to 29 in good health. Some clones in this sample may be carry-over from other donors' samples. The CDR3 runs from the conserved cysteine through the conserved F or W. The order of the fields is D gene, J gene, V gene, clone size, CDR3 protein, CDR3 DNA. D genes are given only for firm matches. Only some rows state a clone size, as once, few, many or a class for expanded clones.

>NA|TRBJ2-7|TRBV7-2|NA
CASSQRRTTYEQYF
TGTGCCAGCAGTCAGAGGCGGACCACCTACGAGCAGTACTTC
>NA|TRBJ1-1|TRBV23-1|NA
CASSHIRGDEAFF
TGCGCCAGCAGTCACATCCGGGGTGATGAAGCTTTCTTT
>TRBD1|TRBJ2-1|TRBV5-1|NA
CASSLGTGGNEQFF
TGCGCCAGCAGCTTGGGGACAGGGGGTAATGAGCAGTTCTTC
>NA|TRBJ1-1|TRBV30|NA
CAWIGVGYTEAFF
TGTGCCTGGATTGGGGTAGGGTACACTGAAGCTTTCTTT
>TRBD1|TRBJ1-2|TRBV29-1|NA
CSGADRVYGYTF
TGCAGCGGCGCGGACAGGGTCTATGGCTACACCTTC
>NA|TRBJ2-5|TRBV4-2|NA
CASSQVDTYQETQYF
TGTGCCAGCAGCCAAGTTGATACGTACCAAGAGACCCAGTACTTC
>NA|TRBJ2-5|TRBV9|NA
CASSVALGETQYF
TGTGCCAGCAGCGTAGCGCTTGGGGAGACCCAGTACTTC
>NA|TRBJ1-4|TRBV29-1|NA
CSVGPGTVGEKLFF
TGCAGCGTTGGCCCCGGGACCGTCGGTGAAAAACTGTTTTTT
>NA|TRBJ2-1|TRBV20-1|NA
CSAREQFF
TGCAGTGCTAGAGAGCAGTTCTTC
>TRBD2|TRBJ2-5|TRBV2|NA
CASSGLVAGQQETQYF
TGTGCCAGCAGTGGTTTGGTAGCGGGGCAACAAGAGACCCAGTACTTC
>NA|TRBJ2-3|TRBV5-6|NA
CASSFSHPTDTQYF
TGTGCCAGCAGTTTTTCCCATCCCACAGATACGCAGTATTTT
>TRBD1|TRBJ1-6|TRBV19|NA
CASSALQGTNSPLHF
TGTGCCAGTAGTGCCCTACAGGGGACGAATTCACCCCTCCACTTT
>TRBD2|TRBJ2-1|TRBV7-2|NA
CASSLAAAGLNYNEQFF
TGTGCCAGCAGCTTAGCGGCGGCGGGACTAAACTACAATGAGCAGTTCTTC
>NA|TRBJ1-5|TRBV12-5|NA
CASGLETGTDSCELGAQPQHF
TGTGCTAGTGGTTTGGAAACGGGGACCGACAGTTGCGAGTTGGGTGCTCAGCCCCAGCATTTT
>TRBD2|TRBJ2-3|TRBV2|NA
CASSREVTDTQYF
TGTGCCAGCAGTCGGGAGGTGACAGATACGCAGTATTTT
>NA|TRBJ2-7|TRBV6-6|NA
CASSSSSDGASEQYF
TGTGCCAGCAGCTCTAGTTCGGACGGGGCCTCCGAGCAGTACTTC
>NA|TRBJ1-5|TRBV10-3|once
CATLQSPNQPQHF
TGTGCCACCCTACAGTCCCCTAATCAGCCCCAGCATTTT
>NA|TRBJ1-5|TRBV28|NA
CAAQMNSNQPQHF
TGTGCGGCACAGATGAATAGCAATCAGCCCCAGCATTTT
>NA|TRBJ1-5|TRBV10-3|once
CAISESHTNQPQHF
TGTGCCATCAGTGAGTCCCACACCAATCAGCCCCAGCATTTT
>NA|TRBJ2-7|TRBV28|NA
CASSLSWEQYF
TGTGCCAGCAGTTTATCGTGGGAGCAGTACTTC
>TRBD2|TRBJ2-7|TRBV6-5|once
CASGLAGGEQYF
TGTGCCAGTGGACTAGCGGGAGGCGAGCAGTACTTC
>TRBD2|TRBJ2-1|TRBV7-2|NA
CASRKTSGSGEQFF
TGTGCCAGCAGGAAGACTAGCGGGAGCGGTGAGCAGTTCTTC
>NA|TRBJ1-1|TRBV5-1|few
CASSLGGAGAEAFF
TGCGCCAGCAGCTTGGGAGGCGCAGGGGCTGAAGCTTTCTTT
>NA|TRBJ1-1|TRBV19|NA
CASSIQDRNTEAFF
TGTGCCAGTAGTATTCAGGACAGGAACACTGAAGCTTTCTTT
>NA|TRBJ2-6|TRBV15|NA
CATGKAGAGANVLTF
TGTGCCACCGGAAAGGCAGGAGCTGGGGCCAACGTCCTGACTTTC
>NA|TRBJ2-5|TRBV18|NA
CASSPSTETQYF
TGTGCCAGCTCACCAAGCACAGAGACCCAGTACTTC
>NA|TRBJ2-4|TRBV28|NA
CASTTEGIQYF
TGTGCCAGCACCACGGAAGGCATTCAGTACTTC
>NA|TRBJ2-2|TRBV19|NA
CASRSIQGGGPNRALKGELFF
TGTGCCAGTAGATCAATCCAGGGGGGTGGACCCAACCGGGCTCTAAAGGGGGAGCTGTTTTTT
>TRBD2|TRBJ2-1|TRBV7-2|few
CASSLVATSRYNEQFF
TGTGCCAGCAGCTTAGTTGCGACTAGCAGATACAATGAGCAGTTCTTC
>TRBD2|TRBJ2-1|TRBV18|NA
CASSPLSGGLNEQFF
TGTGCCAGCTCACCTCTTAGCGGGGGATTGAATGAGCAGTTCTTC
>TRBD2|TRBJ2-1|TRBV28|NA
CASSSPSGNTEQFF
TGTGCCAGCAGTTCCCCTAGCGGGAATACTGAGCAGTTCTTC
>NA|TRBJ2-7|TRBV5-8|NA
CASSSQGGYEQYF
TGTGCCAGCAGCTCCCAGGGGGGTTACGAGCAGTACTTC
>NA|TRBJ1-5|TRBV2|NA
CASSEVRLWGPLGNQPQHF
TGTGCCAGCAGTGAGGTTCGGCTATGGGGACCCCTAGGCAATCAGCCCCAGCATTTT
>NA|TRBJ2-2|TRBV6-6|few
CASSPDSAGELFF
TGTGCCAGCAGTCCAGATTCGGCCGGGGAGCTGTTTTTT
>TRBD1|TRBJ2-5|TRBV18|few
CASSPTGQGAGETQYF
TGTGCCAGCTCACCTACGGGACAGGGGGCCGGGGAGACCCAGTACTTC
>TRBD1|TRBJ1-2|TRBV28|NA
CATIIPGQGGGYTF
TGTGCCACCATAATCCCGGGACAGGGTGGGGGCTACACCTTC
>NA|TRBJ1-2|TRBV7-9|NA
CASSLGLSGGYTF
TGTGCCAGCAGCCTGGGCCTGAGTGGTGGCTACACCTTC
>NA|TRBJ2-4|TRBV19|NA
CASSIQSGVAKNIQYF
TGTGCCAGTAGTATCCAGTCGGGAGTAGCCAAAAACATTCAGTACTTC
>TRBD2|TRBJ2-7|TRBV4-1|NA
CASSLGLAGTYEQYF
TGCGCCAGCAGCCTCGGACTAGCGGGGACTTACGAGCAGTACTTC